This T cell receptor (beta chain) was observed in a study of T cells in Graves' hyperthyroidism and ophthalmopathy. In its sample, this clonotype was seen many times. Antigen specificity is unknown. Researchers barred patients who had uncontrolled infection, other autoimmune disease, pregnancy or lactation. Orbital computed tomography and thyroid ultrasound, together with serum TRAb and thyroxine and clinical symptoms, were used for diagnoses. The length of the CDR3 is 13 residues. The ends lost 7 bases at V and 5 bases at J; junction bases unmatched: 6. Germline values: CDR1 SNHLY, CDR2 FYNNEI. Study results and caveats: Researchers found most expanded thyroid clonotypes above 0.001 in blood as well. A 13 V-J model separated ophthalmopathy from stable hyperthyroidism.

Amplification yielded TCR beta CDR3 regions, with RNA transcripts as the source. With the HTBI primer set, the TCR CDR3 went through a first round of RT-PCR. TCRdb analysed the multiplex PCR reads with MiXCR anew, one entry per CDR3 protein. Among approximately 530,000 distinct CDR3 sequences listed, approximately 15% were seen once. The specimen sequenced was blood. This chain links TRBV2 with TRBJ2-7, with TRBD2 identical over 9 bases. The receptor's source is a woman between 18 and 29 years old with Graves' hyperthyroidism. The CDR3 is CASNLAGEDEQYF. The CDR3 DNA sequence: TGTGCCAGCAACTTAGCGGGAGAGGACGAGCAGTACTTC. Complete variable domain (other parts from reference TRBV2 and TRBJ2-7): EPEVTQTPSHQVTQMGQEVILRCVPISNHLYFYWYRQILGQKVEFLVSFYNNEISEKSEIFDDQFSVERPDGSNFTLKIRSTKLEDSAMYFCASNLAGEDEQYFGPGTRLTVT.